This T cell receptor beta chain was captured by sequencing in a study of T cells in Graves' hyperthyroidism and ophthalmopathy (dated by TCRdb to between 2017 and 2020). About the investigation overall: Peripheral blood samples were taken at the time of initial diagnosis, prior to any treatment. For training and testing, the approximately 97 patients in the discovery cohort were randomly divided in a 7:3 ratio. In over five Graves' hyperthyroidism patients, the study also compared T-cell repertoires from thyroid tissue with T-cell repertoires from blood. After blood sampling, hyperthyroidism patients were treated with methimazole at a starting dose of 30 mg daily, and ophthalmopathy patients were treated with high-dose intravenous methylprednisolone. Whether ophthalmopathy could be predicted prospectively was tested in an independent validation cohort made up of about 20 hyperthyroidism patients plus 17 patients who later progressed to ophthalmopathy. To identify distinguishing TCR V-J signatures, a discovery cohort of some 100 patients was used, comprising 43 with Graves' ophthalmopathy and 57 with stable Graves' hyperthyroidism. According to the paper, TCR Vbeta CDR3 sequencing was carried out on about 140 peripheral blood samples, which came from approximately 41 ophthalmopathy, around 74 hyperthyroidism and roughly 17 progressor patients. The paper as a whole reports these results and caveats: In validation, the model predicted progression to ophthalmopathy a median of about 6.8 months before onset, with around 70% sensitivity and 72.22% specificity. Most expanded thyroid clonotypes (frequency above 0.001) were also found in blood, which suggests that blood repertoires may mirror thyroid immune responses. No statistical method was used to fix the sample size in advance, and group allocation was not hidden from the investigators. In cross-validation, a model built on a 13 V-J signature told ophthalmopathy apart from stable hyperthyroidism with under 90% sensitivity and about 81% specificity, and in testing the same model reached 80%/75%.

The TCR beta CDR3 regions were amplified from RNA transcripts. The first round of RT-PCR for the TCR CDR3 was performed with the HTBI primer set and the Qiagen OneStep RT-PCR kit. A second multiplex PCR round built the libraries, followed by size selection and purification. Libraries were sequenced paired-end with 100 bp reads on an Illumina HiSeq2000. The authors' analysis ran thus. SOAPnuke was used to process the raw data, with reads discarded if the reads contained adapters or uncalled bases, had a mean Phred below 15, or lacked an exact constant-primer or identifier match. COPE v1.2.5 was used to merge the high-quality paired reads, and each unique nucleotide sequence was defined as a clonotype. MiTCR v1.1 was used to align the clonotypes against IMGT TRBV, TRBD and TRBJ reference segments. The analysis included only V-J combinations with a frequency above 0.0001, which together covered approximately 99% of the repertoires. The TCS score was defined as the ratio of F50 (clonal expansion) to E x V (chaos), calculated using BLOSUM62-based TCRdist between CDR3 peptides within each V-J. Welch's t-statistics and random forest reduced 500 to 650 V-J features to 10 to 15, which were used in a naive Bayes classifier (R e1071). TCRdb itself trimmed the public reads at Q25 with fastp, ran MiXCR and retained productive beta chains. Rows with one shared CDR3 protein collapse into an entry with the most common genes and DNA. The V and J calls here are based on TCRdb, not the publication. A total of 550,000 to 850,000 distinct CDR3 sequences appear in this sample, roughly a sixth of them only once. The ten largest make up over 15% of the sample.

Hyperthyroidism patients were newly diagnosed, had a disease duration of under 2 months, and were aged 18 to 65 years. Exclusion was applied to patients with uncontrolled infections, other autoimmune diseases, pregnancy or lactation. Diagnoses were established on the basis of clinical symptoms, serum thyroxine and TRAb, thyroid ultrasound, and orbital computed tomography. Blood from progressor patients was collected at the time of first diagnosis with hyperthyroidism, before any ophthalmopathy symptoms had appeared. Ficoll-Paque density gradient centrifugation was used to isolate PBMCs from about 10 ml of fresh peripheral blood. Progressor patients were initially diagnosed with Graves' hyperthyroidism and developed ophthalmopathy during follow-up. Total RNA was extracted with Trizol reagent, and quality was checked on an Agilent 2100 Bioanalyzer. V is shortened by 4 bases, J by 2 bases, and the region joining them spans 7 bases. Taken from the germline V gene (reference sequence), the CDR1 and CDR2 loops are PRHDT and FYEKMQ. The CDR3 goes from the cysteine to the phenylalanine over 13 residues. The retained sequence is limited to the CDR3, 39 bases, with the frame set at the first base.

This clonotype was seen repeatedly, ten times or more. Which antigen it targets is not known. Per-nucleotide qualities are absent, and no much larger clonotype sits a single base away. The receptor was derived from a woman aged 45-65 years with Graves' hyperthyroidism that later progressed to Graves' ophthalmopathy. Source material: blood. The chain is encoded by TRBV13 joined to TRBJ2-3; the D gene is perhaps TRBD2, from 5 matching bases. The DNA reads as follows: TGTGCCAGCAGCTCAGCGGACACAGATACGCAGTATTTT. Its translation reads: CASSSADTDTQYF.